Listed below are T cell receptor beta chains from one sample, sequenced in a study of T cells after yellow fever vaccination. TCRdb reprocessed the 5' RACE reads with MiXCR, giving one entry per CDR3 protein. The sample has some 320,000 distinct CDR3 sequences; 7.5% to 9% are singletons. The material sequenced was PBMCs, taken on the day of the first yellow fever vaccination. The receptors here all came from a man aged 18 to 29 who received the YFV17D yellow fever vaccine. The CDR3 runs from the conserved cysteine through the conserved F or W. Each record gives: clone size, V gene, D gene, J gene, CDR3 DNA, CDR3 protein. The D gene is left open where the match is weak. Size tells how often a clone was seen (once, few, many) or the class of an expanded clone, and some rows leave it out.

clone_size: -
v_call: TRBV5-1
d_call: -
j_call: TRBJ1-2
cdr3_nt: TGCGCCAGCAGCTCCTCTGAGGGGAACTATGGCTACACCTTC
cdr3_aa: CASSSSEGNYGYTF

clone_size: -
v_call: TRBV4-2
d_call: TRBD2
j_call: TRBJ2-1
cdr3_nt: TGTGCCAGCAGCCTCGGACTAGCGGGGGCCCGCTCCTACAATGAGCAGTTCTTC
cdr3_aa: CASSLGLAGARSYNEQFF

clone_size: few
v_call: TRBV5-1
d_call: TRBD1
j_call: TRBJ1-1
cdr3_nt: TGCGCCAGCAGCCCCACGACAGGGCTGAACACTGAAGCTTTCTTT
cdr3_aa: CASSPTTGLNTEAFF

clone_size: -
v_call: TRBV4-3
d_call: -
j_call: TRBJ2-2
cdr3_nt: TGCGCCAGCAGCCAAGATACCTTCCCGAACACCGGGGAGCTGTTTTTT
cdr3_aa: CASSQDTFPNTGELFF

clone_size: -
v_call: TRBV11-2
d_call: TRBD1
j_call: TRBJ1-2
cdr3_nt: TGTGCCAGCAGCTCAACCCGGGACAGTGCGGGCTACACCTTC
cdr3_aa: CASSSTRDSAGYTF

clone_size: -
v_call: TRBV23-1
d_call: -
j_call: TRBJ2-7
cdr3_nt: TGCGCCAGCAAGATATCGAGCCCCTACGAGCAGTACTTC
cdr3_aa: CASKISSPYEQYF

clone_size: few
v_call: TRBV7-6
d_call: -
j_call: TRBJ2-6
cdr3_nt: TGTGCCAGCAGCGACGGAGGTAGCTCTGGGGCCAACGTCCTGACTTTC
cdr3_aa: CASSDGGSSGANVLTF

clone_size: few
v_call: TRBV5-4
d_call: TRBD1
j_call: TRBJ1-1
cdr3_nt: TGTGCCAGCAGCTACGCCGCGACAGGGCCTCTCGGTGAAGCTTTCTTT
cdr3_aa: CASSYAATGPLGEAFF

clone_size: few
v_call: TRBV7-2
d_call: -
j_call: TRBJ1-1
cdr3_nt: TGTGCCAGCAGCTTAGCGCAGGCGGTGAACACTGAAGCTTTCTTT
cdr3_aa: CASSLAQAVNTEAFF

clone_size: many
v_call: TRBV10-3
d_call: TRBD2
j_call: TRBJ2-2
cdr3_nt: TGTGCCATCAGTGATACTAGCGGGGGCACCGGGGAGCTGTTTTTT
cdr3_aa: CAISDTSGGTGELFF

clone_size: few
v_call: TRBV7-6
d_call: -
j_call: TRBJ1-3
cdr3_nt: TGTGCCAGCAGCGGGGGAAAGGGGGCTGGAAACACCATATATTTT
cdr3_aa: CASSGGKGAGNTIYF

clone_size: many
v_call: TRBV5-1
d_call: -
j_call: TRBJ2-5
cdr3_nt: TGCGCCAGCAGCTACCGAGCCTCTCAAGAGACCCAGTACTTC
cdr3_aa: CASSYRASQETQYF

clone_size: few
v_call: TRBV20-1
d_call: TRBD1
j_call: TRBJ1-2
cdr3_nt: TGCAGTGCGGTGGGACAGGGGGCGAGTAACTATGGCTACACCTTC
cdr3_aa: CSAVGQGASNYGYTF

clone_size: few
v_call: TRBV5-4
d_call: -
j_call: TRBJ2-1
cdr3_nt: TGTGCCAGCAGCTTGGGCCCCCTGATTGGTGAGCAGTTCTTC
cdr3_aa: CASSLGPLIGEQFF

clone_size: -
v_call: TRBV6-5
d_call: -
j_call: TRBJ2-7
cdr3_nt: TGTGCCAGCAGTTACTCGAAAAGCTCCTACGAGCAGTACTTC
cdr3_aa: CASSYSKSSYEQYF

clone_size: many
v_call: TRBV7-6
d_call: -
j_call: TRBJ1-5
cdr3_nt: TGTGCCAGCAGCTTAGGGTCCGGCATCCGCAATCAGCCCCAGCATTTT
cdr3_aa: CASSLGSGIRNQPQHF

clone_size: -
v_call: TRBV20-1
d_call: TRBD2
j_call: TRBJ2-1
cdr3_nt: TGCAGTGCTAGAGTTCAGGGACTACGGACGCAGTTCTTC
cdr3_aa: CSARVQGLRTQFF

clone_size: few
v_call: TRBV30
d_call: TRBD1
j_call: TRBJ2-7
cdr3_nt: TGTGCCTGGACTTATGGACAGGGGGCCTACGAGCAGTACTTC
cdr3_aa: CAWTYGQGAYEQYF

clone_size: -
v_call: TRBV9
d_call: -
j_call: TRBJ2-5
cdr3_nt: TGTGCCAGCGGGATGGGGCTTCGAGGAGAAGAGACCCAGTACTTC
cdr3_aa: CASGMGLRGEETQYF

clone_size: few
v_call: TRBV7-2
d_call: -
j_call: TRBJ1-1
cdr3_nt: TGTGCCAGCAGCTTAGGGGGAAGGGCGAACACTGAAGCTTTCTTT
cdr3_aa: CASSLGGRANTEAFF

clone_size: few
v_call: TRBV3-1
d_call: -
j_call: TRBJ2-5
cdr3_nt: TGTGCCAGCAGCCGCGTCCTGTATCAGGAGACCCAGTACTTC
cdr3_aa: CASSRVLYQETQYF

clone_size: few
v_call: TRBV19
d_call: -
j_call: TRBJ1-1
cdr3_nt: TGTGCCAGTAGCGTGGGACGGCTGAACACTGAAGCTTTCTTT
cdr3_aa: CASSVGRLNTEAFF

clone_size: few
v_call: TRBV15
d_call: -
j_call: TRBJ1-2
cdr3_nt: TGTGCCACCAGCAGAGGACAGGCGGAGGGCTACACCTTC
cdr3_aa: CATSRGQAEGYTF

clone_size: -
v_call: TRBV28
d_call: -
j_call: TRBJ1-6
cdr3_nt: TGTGCCAGCTTCTTACCGCTTTGGAGTTCAAGCCTCCACTTT
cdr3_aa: CASFLPLWSSSLHF

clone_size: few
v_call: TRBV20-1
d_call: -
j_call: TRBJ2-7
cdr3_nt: TGCAGTGCTAGAGATCCCGGCACCACCTACGAGCAGTACTTC
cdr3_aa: CSARDPGTTYEQYF

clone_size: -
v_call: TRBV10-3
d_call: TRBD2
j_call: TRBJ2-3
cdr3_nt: TGTGCCGCCGGACTAGCGGGGGTTGGCACAGATACGCAGTATTTT
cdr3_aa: CAAGLAGVGTDTQYF

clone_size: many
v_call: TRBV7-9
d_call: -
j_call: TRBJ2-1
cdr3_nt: TGTGCCAGCAGCTTGATGACAGTTACCTACAATGAGCAGTTCTTC
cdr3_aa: CASSLMTVTYNEQFF

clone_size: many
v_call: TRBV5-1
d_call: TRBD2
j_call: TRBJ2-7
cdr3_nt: TGCGCCAGCAGCTTGGCTAGCGGGAGCTCCTACGAGCAGTACTTC
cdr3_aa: CASSLASGSSYEQYF

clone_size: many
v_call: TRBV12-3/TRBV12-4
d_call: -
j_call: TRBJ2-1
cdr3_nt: TGTGCCAGCAGTTTAACAGCAGGGCCGAACAATGAGCAGTTCTTC
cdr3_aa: CASSLTAGPNNEQFF

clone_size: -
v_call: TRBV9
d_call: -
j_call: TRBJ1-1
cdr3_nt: TGTGCCAGCGGCCGACCGGACCTTACTGAAGCTTTCTTT
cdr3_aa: CASGRPDLTEAFF

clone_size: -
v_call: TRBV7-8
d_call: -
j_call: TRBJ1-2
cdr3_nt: TGTGCCAGCAGCCCGAGGGACGGAGCTAACTATGGCTACACCTTC
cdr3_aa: CASSPRDGANYGYTF

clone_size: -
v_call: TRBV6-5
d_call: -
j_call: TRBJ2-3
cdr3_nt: TGTGCCAGCATTCCCGGGGCGTTCCTTAAAGGTACGCAGTATTTT
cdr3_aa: CASIPGAFLKGTQYF

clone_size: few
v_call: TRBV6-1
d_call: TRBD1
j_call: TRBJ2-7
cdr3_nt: TGTGCCACCTACCTTGGGGGACAGGGCGGAGGCGAGCAGTACTTC
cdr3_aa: CATYLGGQGGGEQYF

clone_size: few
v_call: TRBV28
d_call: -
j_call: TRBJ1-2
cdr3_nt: TGTGCCAGCAGTCTCCACCTTCGGGACCTAGCTAACTATGGCTACACCTTC
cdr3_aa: CASSLHLRDLANYGYTF

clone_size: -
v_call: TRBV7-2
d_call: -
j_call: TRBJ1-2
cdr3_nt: TGTGCCAGCAGCTTTGACAGGCGTAATGGCTACACCTTC
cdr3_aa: CASSFDRRNGYTF

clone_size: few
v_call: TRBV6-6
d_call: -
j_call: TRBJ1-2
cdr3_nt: TGTGCCAGCAGTCAACCAGGGGATGGCTACACCTTC
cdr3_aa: CASSQPGDGYTF

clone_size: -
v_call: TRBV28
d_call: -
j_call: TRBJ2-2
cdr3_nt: TGTGCCAGTTGGGCCGGGGAGCTGTTTTTT
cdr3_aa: CASWAGELFF

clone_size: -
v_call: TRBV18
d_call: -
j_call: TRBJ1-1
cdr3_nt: TGTGCCAGCTCACTAAATGCGGGACGGTGGAACACTGAAGCTTTCTTT
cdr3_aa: CASSLNAGRWNTEAFF

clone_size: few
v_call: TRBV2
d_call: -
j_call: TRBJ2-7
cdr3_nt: TGTGCCATCCCGGTGGAGGGGGCGCATTCCGAGCAGTACTTC
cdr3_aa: CAIPVEGAHSEQYF

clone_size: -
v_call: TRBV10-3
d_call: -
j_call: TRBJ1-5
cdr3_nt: TGTGCCATCAGTGAACCGCTCGGGGGTCAGCCCCAGCATTTT
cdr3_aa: CAISEPLGGQPQHF

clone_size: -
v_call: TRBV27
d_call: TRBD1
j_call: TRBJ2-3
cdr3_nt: TGTGCCAGCAGTTTAGGACAGGGGGCAAGTACGCAGTATTTT
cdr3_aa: CASSLGQGASTQYF

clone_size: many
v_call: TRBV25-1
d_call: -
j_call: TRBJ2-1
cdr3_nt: TGTGCCAGCAGTGCACTGCAGTACAATGAGCAGTTCTTC
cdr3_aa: CASSALQYNEQFF

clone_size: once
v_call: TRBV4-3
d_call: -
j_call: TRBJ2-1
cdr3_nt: TGCGCCAGCCGCCAAGATAGGAATGAGCAGTTCTTC
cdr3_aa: CASRQDRNEQFF

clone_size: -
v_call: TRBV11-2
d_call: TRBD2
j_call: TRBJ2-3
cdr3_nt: TGTGCCAGCAGCTTAGATCGGGAGGGTACGCAGTATTTT
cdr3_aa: CASSLDREGTQYF

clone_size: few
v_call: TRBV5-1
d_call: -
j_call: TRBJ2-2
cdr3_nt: TGCGCCAGCAGCTACGGGGCTTTAACCGGGGAGCTGTTTTTT
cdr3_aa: CASSYGALTGELFF

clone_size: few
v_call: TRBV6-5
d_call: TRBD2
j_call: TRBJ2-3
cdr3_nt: TGTGCCAGCAGATTCTGGACTAGCGTGGGCACAGATACGCAGTATTTT
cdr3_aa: CASRFWTSVGTDTQYF

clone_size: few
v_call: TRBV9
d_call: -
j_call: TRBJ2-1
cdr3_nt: TGTGCCAGCAGCGTAGGGGCTCCTAGCTCCTACAATGAGCAGTTCTTC
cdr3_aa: CASSVGAPSSYNEQFF

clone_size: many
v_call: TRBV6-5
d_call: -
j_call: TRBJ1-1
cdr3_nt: TGTGCCAGCAGTTACAAGGGTAACACTGAAGCTTTCTTT
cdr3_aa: CASSYKGNTEAFF

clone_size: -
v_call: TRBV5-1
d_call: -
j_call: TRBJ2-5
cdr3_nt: TGCGCCAGCAGCCTCATCTCCGGGACCCAAGAGACCCAGTACTTC
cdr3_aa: CASSLISGTQETQYF

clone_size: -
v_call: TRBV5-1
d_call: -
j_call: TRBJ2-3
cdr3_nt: TGCGCCAGCAGCCCACAGGGAGGCACAGATACGCAGTATTTT
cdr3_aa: CASSPQGGTDTQYF

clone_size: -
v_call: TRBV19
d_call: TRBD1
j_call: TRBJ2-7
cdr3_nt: TGTGCCAGTAGTATAAACAGGGGGCAGGACGAGCAGTACTTC
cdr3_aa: CASSINRGQDEQYF

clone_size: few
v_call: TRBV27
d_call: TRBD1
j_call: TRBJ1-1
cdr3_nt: TGTGCCAGCAGCTTCAACAGGGGGCAAGCTTTCTTT
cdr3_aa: CASSFNRGQAFF

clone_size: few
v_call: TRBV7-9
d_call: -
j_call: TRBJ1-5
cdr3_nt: TGTGCCAGCAGCTTAGGCAGGGGCAATCAGCCCCAGCATTTT
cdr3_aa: CASSLGRGNQPQHF

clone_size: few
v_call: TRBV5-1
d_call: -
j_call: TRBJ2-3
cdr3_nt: TGCGCCAGCAGCTTGAGGGGTAGAGCAGATACGCAGTATTTT
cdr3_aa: CASSLRGRADTQYF

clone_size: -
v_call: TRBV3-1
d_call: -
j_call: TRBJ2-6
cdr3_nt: TGTGCCAGCAGCCAAGGAAGGGAAGGGGCCAACGTCCTGACTTTC
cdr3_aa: CASSQGREGANVLTF